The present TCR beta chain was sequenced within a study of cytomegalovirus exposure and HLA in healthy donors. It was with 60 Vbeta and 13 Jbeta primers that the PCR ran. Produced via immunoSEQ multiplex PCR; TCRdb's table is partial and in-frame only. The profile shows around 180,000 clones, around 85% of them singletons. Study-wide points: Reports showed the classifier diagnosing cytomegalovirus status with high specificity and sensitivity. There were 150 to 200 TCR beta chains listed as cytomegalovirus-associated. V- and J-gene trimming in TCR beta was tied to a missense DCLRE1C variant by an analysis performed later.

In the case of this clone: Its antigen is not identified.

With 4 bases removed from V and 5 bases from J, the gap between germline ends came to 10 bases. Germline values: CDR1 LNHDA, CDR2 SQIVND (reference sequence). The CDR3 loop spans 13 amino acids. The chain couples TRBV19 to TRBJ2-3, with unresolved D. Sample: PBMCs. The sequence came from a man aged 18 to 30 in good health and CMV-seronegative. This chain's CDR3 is CASSTGFRDTQYF. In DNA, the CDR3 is TGTGCCAGTAGTACAGGCTTTCGAGATACGCAGTATTTT.